Listed below are T cell receptor beta chains from one sample, sequenced in a study of blood T cells in healthy people across ages. TCRdb analysed the 5' RACE reads with MiXCR anew, one entry per CDR3 protein. The sample carries 710,000 or so distinct CDR3 sequences, approximately 29% recorded once. The sequenced sample consisted of blood. Receptors originate from an elderly woman in good health. CDR3s include the opening cysteine and the closing phenylalanine or tryptophan. A D gene is named only where the DNA matches it firmly. Size values are once, few and many counts, or a class for expanded clones, and some rows have none.

CDR3aa,CDR3nt,abundance,v_gene,j_gene,d_gene
CSARDRGLGKTQYF,TGCAGTGCTAGGGACAGGGGGTTAGGAAAGACCCAGTACTTC,NA,TRBV20-1,TRBJ2-5,TRBD1
CSVGQGAGQPQHF,TGCAGCGTTGGGCAGGGGGCAGGTCAGCCCCAGCATTTT,few,TRBV29-1,TRBJ1-5,TRBD1
CAWSPGNGNQPQHF,TGTGCCTGGAGCCCCGGAAATGGCAATCAGCCCCAGCATTTT,NA,TRBV30,TRBJ1-5,NA
CASRSGTGAYNEQFF,TGTGCCAGCAGGTCGGGGACAGGTGCCTACAATGAGCAGTTCTTC,NA,TRBV5-4,TRBJ2-1,TRBD1
CASTPADRTNYGYTF,TGTGCCAGCACCCCGGCTGACAGAACTAACTATGGCTACACCTTC,few,TRBV6-2/TRBV6-3,TRBJ1-2,NA
CASSSLFHHEQYF,TGTGCCAGCAGTTCCCTCTTTCACCACGAGCAGTACTTC,NA,TRBV12-3/TRBV12-4,TRBJ2-7,NA
CASRFSSGSAFF,TGTGCCAGCAGATTCTCGTCAGGGTCCGCTTTCTTT,NA,TRBV6-1,TRBJ1-1,NA
CAISESPTGGQPQHF,TGTGCCATCAGTGAGAGTCCGACAGGGGGACAGCCCCAGCATTTT,few,TRBV10-3,TRBJ1-5,TRBD1
CASSLRRGGDPSDTQYF,TGTGCCAGCAGCCTCCGTCGAGGGGGCGATCCTTCAGATACGCAGTATTTT,many,TRBV3-1,TRBJ2-3,TRBD1
CASSSRLNREETQYF,TGTGCCAGCAGTTCTCGGCTAAACAGGGAGGAGACCCAGTACTTC,many,TRBV28,TRBJ2-5,NA
CASSVAGVAGDQDTQYF,TGTGCCAGCAGCGTAGCTGGGGTAGCGGGGGACCAGGATACGCAGTATTTT,many,TRBV9,TRBJ2-3,TRBD2
CASSLFAQANTGELFF,TGTGCCAGCAGCTTATTTGCTCAGGCGAACACCGGGGAGCTGTTTTTT,NA,TRBV7-3,TRBJ2-2,NA
CASSLWAATNEKLFF,TGTGCCAGCAGTTTATGGGCAGCAACTAATGAAAAACTGTTTTTT,few,TRBV27,TRBJ1-4,NA
CASSEYLQGSFERYF,TGTGCCAGCAGTGAATACCTACAGGGATCCTTCGAGCGGTACTTC,NA,TRBV25-1,TRBJ2-7,NA
CSARQGTNSPLHF,TGCAGTGCTAGACAGGGGACTAATTCACCCCTCCACTTT,many,TRBV20-1,TRBJ1-6,NA
CASSQRRLLSSSTDTQYF,TGTGCCAGCAGCCAACGTAGACTCTTGTCGTCAAGCACAGATACGCAGTATTTT,few,TRBV3-1,TRBJ2-3,NA
CASSQDLGSYEKLFF,TGTGCCAGCAGCCAAGATTTAGGGAGCTATGAAAAACTGTTTTTT,NA,TRBV14,TRBJ1-4,NA
CGVVGGCEQYF,TGCGGCGTTGTCGGGGGCTGCGAGCAGTACTTC,few,TRBV29-1,TRBJ2-7,NA
CASNLGGTAYGYTF,TGCGCCAGCAACTTGGGAGGAACGGCTTATGGCTACACCTTC,NA,TRBV5-1,TRBJ1-2,NA
CASSLGSGGTTDTQYF,TGTGCCAGCAGTTTAGGTAGCGGGGGAACCACAGATACGCAGTATTTT,NA,TRBV12-3/TRBV12-4,TRBJ2-3,TRBD2
CASSRGGGYTEAFF,TGCGCCAGCAGCCGAGGGGGGGGGTACACTGAAGCTTTCTTT,many,TRBV5-1,TRBJ1-1,NA
CASSLVGRGLVYGYTF,TGCGCCAGCAGCTTAGTGGGAAGGGGTCTCGTCTATGGCTACACCTTC,NA,TRBV5-1,TRBJ1-2,NA
CASSLVMGSVNYGYTF,TGTGCCAGCAGCTTGGTCATGGGTTCAGTTAACTATGGCTACACCTTC,NA,TRBV5-5,TRBJ1-2,NA
CSARLTSGGAYEQYF,TGCAGTGCTAGACTGACTAGCGGGGGGGCCTACGAGCAGTACTTC,many,TRBV20-1,TRBJ2-7,TRBD2
CASSSERGDSYEQYF,TGTGCCAGCAGTTCAGAGCGGGGAGACTCCTACGAGCAGTACTTC,many,TRBV27,TRBJ2-7,TRBD2
CSARPGTATYEQYF,TGCAGTGCTAGACCCGGGACGGCGACCTACGAGCAGTACTTC,many,TRBV20-1,TRBJ2-7,NA
CATSRDQGNNEKLFF,TGTGCCACCAGCAGAGACCAGGGTAATAATGAAAAACTGTTTTTT,many,TRBV15,TRBJ1-4,NA
CASTFNGQAQETQYF,TGTGCCAGCACCTTTAATGGGCAGGCCCAAGAGACCCAGTACTTC,NA,TRBV12-3/TRBV12-4,TRBJ2-5,NA
CSVALDSNQPQHF,TGCAGCGTCGCATTAGATAGCAATCAGCCCCAGCATTTT,once,TRBV29-1,TRBJ1-5,NA
CASSSTRETQYF,TGTGCCAGCAGCTCTACTCGAGAGACCCAGTACTTC,many,TRBV7-2,TRBJ2-5,NA
CASSLGGGEPQHF,TGCGCCAGCAGCTTGGGGGGGGGAGAGCCCCAGCATTTT,many,TRBV5-1,TRBJ1-5,NA
CASNLKGSSYEQYF,TGTGCCAGCAACCTCAAGGGGTCTTCCTACGAGCAGTACTTC,many,TRBV3-1,TRBJ2-7,NA